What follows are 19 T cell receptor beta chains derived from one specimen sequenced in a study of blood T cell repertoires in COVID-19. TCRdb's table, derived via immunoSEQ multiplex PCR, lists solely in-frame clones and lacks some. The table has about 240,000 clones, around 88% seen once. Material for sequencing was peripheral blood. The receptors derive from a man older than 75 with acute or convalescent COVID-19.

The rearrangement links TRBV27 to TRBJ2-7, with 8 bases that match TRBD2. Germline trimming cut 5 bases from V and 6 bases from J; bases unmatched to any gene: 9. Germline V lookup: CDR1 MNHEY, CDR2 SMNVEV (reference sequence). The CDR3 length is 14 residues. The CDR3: CASSPIGTRGEQYF. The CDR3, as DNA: TGTGCCAGCAGTCCAATCGGGACTAGAGGCGAGCAGTACTTC.

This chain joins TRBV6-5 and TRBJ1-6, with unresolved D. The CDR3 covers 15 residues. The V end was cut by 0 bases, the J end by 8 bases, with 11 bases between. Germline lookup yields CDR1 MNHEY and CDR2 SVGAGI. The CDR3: CASSYSAGRDSPLHF. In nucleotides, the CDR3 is TGTGCCAGCAGTTACTCAGCGGGGAGGGATTCACCCCTCCACTTT.

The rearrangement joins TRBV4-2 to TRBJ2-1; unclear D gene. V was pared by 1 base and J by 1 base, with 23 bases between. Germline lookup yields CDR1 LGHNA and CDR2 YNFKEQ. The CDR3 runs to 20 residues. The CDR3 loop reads CASSQAIPPSRSESYNEQFF. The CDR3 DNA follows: TGTGCCAGCAGCCAAGCGATTCCCCCATCGAGAAGCGAATCCTACAATGAGCAGTTCTTC.

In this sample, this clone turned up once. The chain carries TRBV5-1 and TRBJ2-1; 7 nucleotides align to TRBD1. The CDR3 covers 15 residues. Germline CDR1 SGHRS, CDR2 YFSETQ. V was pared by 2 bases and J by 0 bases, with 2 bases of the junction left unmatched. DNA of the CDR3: TGCGCCAGCAGCTTTAGGGACAGCTCCTACAATGAGCAGTTCTTC. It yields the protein CASSFRDSSYNEQFF.

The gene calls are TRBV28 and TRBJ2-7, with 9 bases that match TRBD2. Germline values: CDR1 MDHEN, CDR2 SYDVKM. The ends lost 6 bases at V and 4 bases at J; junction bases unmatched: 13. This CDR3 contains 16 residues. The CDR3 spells CASSPGGAGGPYEQYF. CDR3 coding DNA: TGTGCCAGCAGCCCTGGAGGGGCGGGAGGGCCATACGAGCAGTACTTC.

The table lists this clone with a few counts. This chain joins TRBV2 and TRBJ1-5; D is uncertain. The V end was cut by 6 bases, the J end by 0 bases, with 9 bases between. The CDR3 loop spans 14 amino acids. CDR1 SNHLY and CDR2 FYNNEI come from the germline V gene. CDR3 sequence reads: CASRPSHSNQPQHF. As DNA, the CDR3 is TGTGCCAGCAGGCCAAGCCATAGCAATCAGCCCCAGCATTTT.

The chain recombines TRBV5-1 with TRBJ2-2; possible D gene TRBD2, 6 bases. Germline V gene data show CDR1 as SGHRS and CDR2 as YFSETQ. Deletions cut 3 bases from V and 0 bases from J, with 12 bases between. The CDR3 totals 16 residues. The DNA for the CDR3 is TGCGCCAGCAGCTATTCCGGGACTTCGAACACCGGGGAGCTGTTTTTT. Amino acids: CASSYSGTSNTGELFF.

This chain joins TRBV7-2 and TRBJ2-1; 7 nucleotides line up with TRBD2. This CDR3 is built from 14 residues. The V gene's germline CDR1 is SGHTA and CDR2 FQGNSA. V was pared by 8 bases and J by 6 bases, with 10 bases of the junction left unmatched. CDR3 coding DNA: TGTGCCAGCCCCGCCAAGCGGGATTTCAATGAGCAGTTCTTC. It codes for CASPAKRDFNEQFF.

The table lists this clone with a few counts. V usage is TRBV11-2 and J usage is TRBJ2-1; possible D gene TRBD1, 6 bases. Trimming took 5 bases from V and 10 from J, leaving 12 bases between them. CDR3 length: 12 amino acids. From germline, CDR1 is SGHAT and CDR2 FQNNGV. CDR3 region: CASSPVDREQFF. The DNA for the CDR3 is TGTGCCAGCAGCCCAGTCGACAGGGAGCAGTTCTTC.

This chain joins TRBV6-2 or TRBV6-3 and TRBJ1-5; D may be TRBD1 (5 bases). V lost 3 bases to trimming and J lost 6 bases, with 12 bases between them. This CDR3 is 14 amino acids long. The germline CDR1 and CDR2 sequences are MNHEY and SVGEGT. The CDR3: CASSYGGYGQPQHF. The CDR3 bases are TGTGCCAGCAGTTATGGGGGGTACGGTCAGCCCCAGCATTTT.

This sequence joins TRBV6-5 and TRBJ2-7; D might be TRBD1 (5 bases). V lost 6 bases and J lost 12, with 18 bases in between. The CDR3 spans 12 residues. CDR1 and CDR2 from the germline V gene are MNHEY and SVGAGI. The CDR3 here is CASRDKTDNPYF. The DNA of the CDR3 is TGTGCCAGCAGAGATAAGACGGACAACCCGTACTTC.

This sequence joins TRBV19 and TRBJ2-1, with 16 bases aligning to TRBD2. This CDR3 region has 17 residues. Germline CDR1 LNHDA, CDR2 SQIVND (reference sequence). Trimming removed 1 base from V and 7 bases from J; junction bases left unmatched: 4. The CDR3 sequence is CASSIAGTSGGVNEQFF. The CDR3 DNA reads TGTGCCAGTAGTATAGCAGGGACTAGCGGGGGGGTTAATGAGCAGTTCTTC.

This CDR3 reads CASSTGSPETQYF. CDR3 coding DNA: TGTGCCAGCAGTACAGGGTCCCCAGAGACCCAGTACTTC. The chain carries TRBV28 and TRBJ2-5; the D gene is possibly TRBD1 (6 bases). CDR1 is MDHEN and CDR2 is SYDVKM in the germline V gene. Trimming removed 5 bases at V and 4 bases at J, with 11 bases between. The CDR3 sequence is 13 residues long.

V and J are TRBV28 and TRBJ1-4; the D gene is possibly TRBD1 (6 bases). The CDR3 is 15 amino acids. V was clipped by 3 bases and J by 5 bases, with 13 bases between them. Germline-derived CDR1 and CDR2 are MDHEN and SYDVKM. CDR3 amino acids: CASSFPGGANEKLFF. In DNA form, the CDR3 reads TGTGCCAGCAGTTTCCCCGGGGGGGCGAATGAAAAACTGTTTTTT.

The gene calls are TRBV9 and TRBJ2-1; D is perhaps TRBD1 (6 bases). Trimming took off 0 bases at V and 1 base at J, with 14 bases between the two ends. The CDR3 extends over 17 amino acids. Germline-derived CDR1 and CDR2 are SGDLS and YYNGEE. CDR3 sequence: CASSVEGAGASYNEQFF. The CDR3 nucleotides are TGTGCCAGCAGCGTAGAAGGAGCAGGGGCATCCTACAATGAGCAGTTCTTC.

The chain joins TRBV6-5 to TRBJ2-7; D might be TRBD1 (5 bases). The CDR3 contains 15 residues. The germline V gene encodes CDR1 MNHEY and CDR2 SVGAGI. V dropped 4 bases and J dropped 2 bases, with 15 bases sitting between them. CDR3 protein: CASSSVGHSPYEQYF. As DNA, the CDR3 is TGTGCCAGCAGTTCAGTCGGACACTCTCCCTACGAGCAGTACTTC.

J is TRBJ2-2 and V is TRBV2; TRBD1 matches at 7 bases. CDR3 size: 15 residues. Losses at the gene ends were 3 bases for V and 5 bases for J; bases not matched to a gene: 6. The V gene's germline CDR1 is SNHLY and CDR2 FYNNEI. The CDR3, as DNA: TGTGCCAGCAGTGACCGACAGGGCCTAACCGGGGAGCTGTTTTTT. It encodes CASSDRQGLTGELFF.

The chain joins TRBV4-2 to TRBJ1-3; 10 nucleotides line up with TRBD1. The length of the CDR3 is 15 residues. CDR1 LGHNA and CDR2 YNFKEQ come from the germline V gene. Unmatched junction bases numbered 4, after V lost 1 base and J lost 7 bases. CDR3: CASSQGTGGGNTIYF. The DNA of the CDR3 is TGTGCCAGCAGCCAAGGGACAGGGGGAGGGAACACCATATATTTT.

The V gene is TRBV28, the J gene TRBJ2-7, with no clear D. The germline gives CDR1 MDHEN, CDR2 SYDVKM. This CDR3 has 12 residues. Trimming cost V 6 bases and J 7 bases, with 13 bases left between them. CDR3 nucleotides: TGTGCCAGCAGCCTGTTAACGAGGGAGCAGTACTTC. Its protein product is CASSLLTREQYF.